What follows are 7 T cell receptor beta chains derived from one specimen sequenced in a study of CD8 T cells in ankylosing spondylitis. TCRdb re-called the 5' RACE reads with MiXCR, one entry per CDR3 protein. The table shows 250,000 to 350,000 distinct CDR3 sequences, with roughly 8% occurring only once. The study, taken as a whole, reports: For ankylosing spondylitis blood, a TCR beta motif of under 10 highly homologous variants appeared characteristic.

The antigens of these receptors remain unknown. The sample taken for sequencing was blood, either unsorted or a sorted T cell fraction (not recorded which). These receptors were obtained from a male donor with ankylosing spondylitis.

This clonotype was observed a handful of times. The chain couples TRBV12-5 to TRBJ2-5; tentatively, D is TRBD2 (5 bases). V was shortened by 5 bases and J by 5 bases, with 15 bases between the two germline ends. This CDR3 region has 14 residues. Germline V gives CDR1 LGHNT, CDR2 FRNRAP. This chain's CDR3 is CASGPRDGGETQYF. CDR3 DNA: TGTGCTAGTGGTCCCCGAGATGGCGGGGAGACCCAGTACTTC.

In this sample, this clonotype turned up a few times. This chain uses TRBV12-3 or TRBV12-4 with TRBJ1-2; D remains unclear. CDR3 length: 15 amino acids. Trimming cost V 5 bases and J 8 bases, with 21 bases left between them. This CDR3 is CASSLIGRREDGYTF. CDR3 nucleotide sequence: TGTGCCAGCAGTCTCATCGGGCGGAGGGAGGACGGCTACACCTTC.

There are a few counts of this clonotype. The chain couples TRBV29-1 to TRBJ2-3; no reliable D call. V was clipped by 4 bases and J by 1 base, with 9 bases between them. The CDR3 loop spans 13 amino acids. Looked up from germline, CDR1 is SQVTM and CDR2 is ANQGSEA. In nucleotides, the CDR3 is TGCAGCGTTGCGGGTTCAGGCACAGATACGCAGTATTTT. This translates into CSVAGSGTDTQYF.

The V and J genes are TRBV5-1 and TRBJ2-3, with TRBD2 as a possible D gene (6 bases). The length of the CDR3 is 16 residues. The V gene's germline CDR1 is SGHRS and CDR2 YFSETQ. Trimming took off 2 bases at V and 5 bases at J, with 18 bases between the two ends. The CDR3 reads CASSLNGRFQVDTQYF. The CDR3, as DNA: TGCGCCAGCAGCTTAAACGGGAGATTCCAGGTAGATACGCAGTATTTT.

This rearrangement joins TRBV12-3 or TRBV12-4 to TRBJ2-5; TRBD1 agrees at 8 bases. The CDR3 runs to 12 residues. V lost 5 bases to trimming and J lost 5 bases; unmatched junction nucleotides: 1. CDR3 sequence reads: CASSGQGETQYF. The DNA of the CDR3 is TGTGCCAGCAGTGGACAGGGCGAGACCCAGTACTTC.

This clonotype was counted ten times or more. CDR3 in DNA: TGTGCCAGCAGCACGGGAGACCCTCGCGGCAATGAGCAGTTCTTC. Its protein product is CASSTGDPRGNEQFF. J is TRBJ2-1 and V is TRBV11-2, with D possibly TRBD2 on 6 matching bases. The CDR3 is 15 residues long. Per the germline V gene, CDR1 is SGHAT and CDR2 is FQNNGV. Trimming removed 5 bases at V and 6 bases at J, with 17 bases between.

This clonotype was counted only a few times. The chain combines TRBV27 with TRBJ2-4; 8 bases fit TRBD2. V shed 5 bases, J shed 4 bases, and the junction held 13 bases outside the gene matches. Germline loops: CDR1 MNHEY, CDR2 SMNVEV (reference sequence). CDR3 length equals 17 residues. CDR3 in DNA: TGTGCCAGCAGTCCATCGCCGGGGACTAGTCCTAAAAACATTCAGTACTTC. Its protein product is CASSPSPGTSPKNIQYF.